The 10 T cell receptor beta chains in this list originate from one sample, sequenced in a study of T-cell memory formation after mild COVID-19. TCRdb called the 5' RACE reads again in MiXCR, with one record for every CDR3 protein. The sample carries a few hundred thousand distinct CDR3 sequences, approximately 15% recorded once. The sequenced sample was PBMCs or a T cell subset sorted from them (not recorded which). The receptors were gathered from a man younger than 35 who had mild COVID-19 (a few samples of this study predate the infection). Cell type and time point are not known.

This clonotype was observed a few times. The chain employs TRBV27 and TRBJ2-3; the match to TRBD2 covers 9 bases. Germline V gene sequence: CDR1 MNHEY, CDR2 SMNVEV (reference sequence). V shed 1 base and J 7 bases; nucleotides not matched to a gene: 6. The CDR3 has 15 residues. CDR3 DNA sequence: TGTGCCAGCAGTTTATGGTCTAGCGGGGCGAATACGCAGTATTTT. The encoded protein is CASSLWSSGANTQYF.

V is TRBV5-1 and J is TRBJ1-1, with D perhaps TRBD1 (5 bases). Looked up from germline, CDR1 is SGHRS and CDR2 is YFSETQ. Trimming left V 4 bases short and J 5 bases short, with 21 bases between. This CDR3 contains 16 residues. Here the CDR3 reads CASSAGSGGSRTEAFF. In DNA, the CDR3 is TGCGCCAGCAGCGCCGGCTCTGGGGGAAGCAGGACTGAAGCTTTCTTT.

This chain connects TRBV29-1 to TRBJ2-7; a possible D gene is TRBD2 (6 bases). V lost 7 bases, J lost 7 bases, and 23 bases lay in between. Germline V gene data show CDR1 as SQVTM and CDR2 as ANQGSEA. The CDR3 totals 14 residues. Written as DNA, the CDR3 is TGCAGCGCTGGCTCTGCTTGGGACGCGGGGGAGCAGTACTTC. It translates to CSAGSAWDAGEQYF.

The chain recombines TRBV10-3 with TRBJ2-5; D may be TRBD2 (7 bases). V was pared by 0 bases and J by 5 bases, with 16 bases between. Germline CDR1 is ENHRY and CDR2 is SYGVKD. The CDR3 covers 16 residues. The CDR3 loop is CAISESTGRGPETQYF. The CDR3 nucleotides read TGTGCCATCAGTGAGTCGACGGGGCGGGGGCCTGAGACCCAGTACTTC.

At least ten counts were recorded for this clonotype. The rearrangement uses TRBV6-1 and TRBJ2-1; no reliable D call. The CDR3 is made up of 13 amino acids. Looked up from germline, CDR1 is MNHNS and CDR2 is SASEGT. V was trimmed by 0 bases and J by 6 bases, leaving 6 bases between them. Here the CDR3 reads CASSEAELNEQFF. The CDR3 nucleotides are TGTGCCAGCAGTGAAGCCGAACTCAATGAGCAGTTCTTC.

This clonotype was observed a single time. CDR3 sequence: CASSQDGANTDTQYF. The DNA for the CDR3 is TGTGCCAGCAGCCAAGATGGAGCGAACACAGATACGCAGTATTTT. The chain combines TRBV4-2 with TRBJ2-3, with D unresolved. V dropped 0 bases and J dropped 2 bases, with 9 bases sitting between them. CDR1 is LGHNA, CDR2 YNFKEQ, per germline. The CDR3 length is 15 residues.

The chain employs TRBV11-3 and TRBJ2-7, with 10 bases identical to TRBD1. The germline V gene has CDR1 SGHNT and CDR2 YENEEA. The CDR3 is 16 residues long. Unmatched junction bases numbered 12, after V lost 5 bases and J lost 5 bases. The CDR3 DNA reads as TGTGCCAGCAGCCCAGGGACCGGGACAGGGGTCGACGAGCAGTACTTC. Its protein product is CASSPGTGTGVDEQYF.

In its sample, this clonotype was seen many times. The chain carries TRBV7-3 and TRBJ2-2; D remains ambiguous. The germline V gene has CDR1 SGHTA and CDR2 FQGTGA. With 2 bases removed from V and 4 bases from J, the gap between germline ends came to 8 bases. The CDR3 length is 14 residues. This CDR3 reads CASSLGVGTGELFF. The CDR3 coding sequence is TGTGCCAGCAGCTTAGGGGTCGGCACCGGGGAGCTGTTTTTT.

This clonotype has only a few counts. The chain couples TRBV20-1 to TRBJ2-7, with 9 positions matching TRBD1. This CDR3 is built from 14 residues. With V trimmed by 0 bases and J by 6 bases, 6 bases remained unmatched. Germline V gene data show CDR1 as DFQATT and CDR2 as SNEGSKA (reference sequence). The CDR3 sequence is CSARDRGTGTEQYF. Here the CDR3 DNA reads TGCAGTGCTAGAGATCGGGGGACAGGGACCGAGCAGTACTTC.

This chain uses TRBV9 with TRBJ2-5; TRBD2 matches 8 bases. The CDR3 spans 15 residues. CDR1 SGDLS and CDR2 YYNGEE come from the germline V gene. V lost 4 bases to trimming and J lost 4 bases; unmatched junction nucleotides: 9. DNA for the CDR3: TGTGCCAGCAGCCTCCGGGGGGGGGACCGAGAGACCCAGTACTTC. This translates into CASSLRGGDRETQYF.